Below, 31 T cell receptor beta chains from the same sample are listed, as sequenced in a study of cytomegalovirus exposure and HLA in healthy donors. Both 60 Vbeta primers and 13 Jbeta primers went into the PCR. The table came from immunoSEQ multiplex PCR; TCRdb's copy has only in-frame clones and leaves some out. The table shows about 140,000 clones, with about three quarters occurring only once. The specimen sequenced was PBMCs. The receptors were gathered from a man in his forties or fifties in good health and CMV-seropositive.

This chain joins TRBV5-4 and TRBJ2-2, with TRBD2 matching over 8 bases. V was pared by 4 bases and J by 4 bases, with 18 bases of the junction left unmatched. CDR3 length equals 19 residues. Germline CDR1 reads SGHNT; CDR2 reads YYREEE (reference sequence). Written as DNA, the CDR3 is TGTGCCAGCAGCGATGGTACTAGCGCTCCGGGAGGGAGCACCGGGGAGCTGTTTTTT. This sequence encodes CASSDGTSAPGGSTGELFF.

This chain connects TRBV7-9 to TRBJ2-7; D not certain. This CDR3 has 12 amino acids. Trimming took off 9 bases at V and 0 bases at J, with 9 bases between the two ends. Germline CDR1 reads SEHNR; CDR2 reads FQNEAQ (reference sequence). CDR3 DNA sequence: TGTGCCAGTGGCTCGGGCTCCTACGAGCAGTACTTC. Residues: CASGSGSYEQYF.

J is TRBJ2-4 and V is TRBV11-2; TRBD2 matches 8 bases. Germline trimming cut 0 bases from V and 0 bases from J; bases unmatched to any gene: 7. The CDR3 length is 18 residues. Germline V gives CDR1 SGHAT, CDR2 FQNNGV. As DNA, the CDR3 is TGTGCCAGCAGCTTAGATCAAAGTCTAGCGGGAGCCAAAAACATTCAGTACTTC. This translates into CASSLDQSLAGAKNIQYF.

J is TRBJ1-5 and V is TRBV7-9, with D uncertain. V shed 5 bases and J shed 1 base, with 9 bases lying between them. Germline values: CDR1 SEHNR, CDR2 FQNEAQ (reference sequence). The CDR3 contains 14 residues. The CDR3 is CASSPPQSNQPQHF. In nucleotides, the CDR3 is TGTGCCAGCAGCCCTCCCCAGAGCAATCAGCCCCAGCATTTT.

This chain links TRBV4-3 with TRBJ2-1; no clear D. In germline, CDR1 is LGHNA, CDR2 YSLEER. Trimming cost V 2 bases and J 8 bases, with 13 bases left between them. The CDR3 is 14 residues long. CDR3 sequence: CASSQYRLQDEQFF. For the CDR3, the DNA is TGCGCCAGCAGCCAATACCGCCTCCAGGATGAGCAGTTCTTC.

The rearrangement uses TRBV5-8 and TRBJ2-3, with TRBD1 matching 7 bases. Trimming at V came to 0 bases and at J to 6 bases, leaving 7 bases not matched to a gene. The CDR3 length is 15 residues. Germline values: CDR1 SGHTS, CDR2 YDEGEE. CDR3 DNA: TGTGCCAGCAGCTTGGGACAGGGTTTGATCGATACGCAGTATTTT. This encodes CASSLGQGLIDTQYF.

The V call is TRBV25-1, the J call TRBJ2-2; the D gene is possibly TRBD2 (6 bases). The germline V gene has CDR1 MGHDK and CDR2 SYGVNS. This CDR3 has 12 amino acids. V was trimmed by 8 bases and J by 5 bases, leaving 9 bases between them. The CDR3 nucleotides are TGTGCCAGCTTCCGGGGGACCGGGGAGCTGTTTTTT. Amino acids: CASFRGTGELFF. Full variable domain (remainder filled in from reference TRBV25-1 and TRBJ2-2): EADIYQTPRYLVIGTGKKITLECSQTMGHDKMYWYQQDPGMELHLIHYSYGVNSTEKGDLSSESTVSRIRTEHFPLTLESARPSHTSQYLCASFRGTGELFFGEGSRLTVL.

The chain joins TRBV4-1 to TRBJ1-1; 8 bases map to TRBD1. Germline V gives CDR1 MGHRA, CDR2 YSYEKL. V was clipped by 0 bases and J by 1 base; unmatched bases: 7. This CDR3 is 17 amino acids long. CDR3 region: CASSQDPGTGGNTEAFF. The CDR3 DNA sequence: TGCGCCAGCAGCCAAGATCCGGGCACAGGGGGGAACACTGAAGCTTTCTTT.

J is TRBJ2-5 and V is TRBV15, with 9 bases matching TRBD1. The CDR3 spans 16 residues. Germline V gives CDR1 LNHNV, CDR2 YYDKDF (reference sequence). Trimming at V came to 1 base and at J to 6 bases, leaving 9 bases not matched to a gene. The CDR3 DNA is TGTGCCACCAGCAGAGCCCAAGGACAGGGGATAAAGACCCAGTACTTC. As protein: CATSRAQGQGIKTQYF.

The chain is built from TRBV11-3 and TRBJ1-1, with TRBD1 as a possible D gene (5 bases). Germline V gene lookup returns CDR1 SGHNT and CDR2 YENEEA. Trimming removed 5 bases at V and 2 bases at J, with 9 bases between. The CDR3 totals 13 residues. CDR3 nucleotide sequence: TGTGCCAGCAGCGCCGGGGGTAACACTGAAGCTTTCTTT. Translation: CASSAGGNTEAFF.

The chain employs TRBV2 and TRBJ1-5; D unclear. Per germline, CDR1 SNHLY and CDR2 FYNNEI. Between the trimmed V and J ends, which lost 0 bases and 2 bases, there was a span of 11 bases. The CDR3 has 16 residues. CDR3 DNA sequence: TGTGCCAGCAGTGAAGCTCAGTTAGGAGGCAATCAGCCCCAGCATTTT. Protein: CASSEAQLGGNQPQHF.

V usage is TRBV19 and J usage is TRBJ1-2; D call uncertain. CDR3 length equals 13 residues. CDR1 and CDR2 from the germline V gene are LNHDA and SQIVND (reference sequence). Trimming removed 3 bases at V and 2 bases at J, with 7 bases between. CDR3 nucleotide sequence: TGTGCCAGTAGTATGGGCAGCAACTATGGCTACACCTTC. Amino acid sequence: CASSMGSNYGYTF.

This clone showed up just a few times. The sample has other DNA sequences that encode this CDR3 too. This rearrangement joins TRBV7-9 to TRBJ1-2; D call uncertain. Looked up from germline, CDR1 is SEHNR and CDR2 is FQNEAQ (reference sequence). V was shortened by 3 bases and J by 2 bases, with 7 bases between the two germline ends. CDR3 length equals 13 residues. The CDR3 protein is CASSFGVNYGYTF. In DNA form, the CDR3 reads TGTGCCAGCAGCTTCGGAGTGAACTATGGCTACACCTTC.

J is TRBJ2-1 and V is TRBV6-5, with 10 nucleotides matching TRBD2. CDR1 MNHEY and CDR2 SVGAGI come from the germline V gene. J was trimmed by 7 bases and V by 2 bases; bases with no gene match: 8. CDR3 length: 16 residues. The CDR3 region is CASSYVPGSGRNEQFF. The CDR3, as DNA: TGTGCCAGCAGTTACGTACCGGGTAGCGGGAGGAATGAGCAGTTCTTC.

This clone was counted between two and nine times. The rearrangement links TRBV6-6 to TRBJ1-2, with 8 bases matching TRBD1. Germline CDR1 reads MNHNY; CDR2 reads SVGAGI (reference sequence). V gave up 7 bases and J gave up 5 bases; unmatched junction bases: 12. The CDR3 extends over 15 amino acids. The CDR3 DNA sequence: TGTGCCAGCACCCGCAGGGGGCAGAACAAGTATGGCTACACCTTC. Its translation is CASTRRGQNKYGYTF.

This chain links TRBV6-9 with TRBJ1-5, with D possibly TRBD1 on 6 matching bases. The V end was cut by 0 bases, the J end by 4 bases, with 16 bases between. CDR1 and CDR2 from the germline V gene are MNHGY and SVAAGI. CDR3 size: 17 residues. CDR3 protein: CASSYSAGGRVNQPQHF. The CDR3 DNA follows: TGTGCCAGCAGTTATTCTGCGGGGGGCAGAGTAAATCAGCCCCAGCATTTT.

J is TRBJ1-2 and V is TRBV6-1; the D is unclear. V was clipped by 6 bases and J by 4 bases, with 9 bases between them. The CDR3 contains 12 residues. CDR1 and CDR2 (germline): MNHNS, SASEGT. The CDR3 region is CASRAVPYGYTF. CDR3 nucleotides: TGTGCCAGCAGGGCTGTTCCCTATGGCTACACCTTC.

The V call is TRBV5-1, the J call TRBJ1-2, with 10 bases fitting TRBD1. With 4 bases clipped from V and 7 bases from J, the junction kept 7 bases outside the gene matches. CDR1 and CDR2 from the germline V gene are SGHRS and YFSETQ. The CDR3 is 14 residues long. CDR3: CASSAGTGEGGYTF. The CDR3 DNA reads TGCGCCAGCAGCGCCGGGACAGGGGAGGGTGGCTACACCTTC.

The CDR3 sequence is CAWSYRDTQYF. Here the CDR3 DNA reads TGTGCCTGGAGTTACAGGGATACGCAGTATTTT. The chain recombines TRBV30 with TRBJ2-3, with D possibly being TRBD1 (5 bases). V lost 2 bases and J lost 6, with 6 bases in between. The germline V gene encodes CDR1 GTSNPN and CDR2 SVGIG (reference sequence). The CDR3 is 11 amino acids.

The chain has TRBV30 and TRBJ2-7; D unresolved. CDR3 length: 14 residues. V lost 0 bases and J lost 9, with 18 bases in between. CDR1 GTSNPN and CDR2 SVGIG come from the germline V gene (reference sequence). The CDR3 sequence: CAWSVFILDSVQYF. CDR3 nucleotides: TGTGCCTGGAGTGTTTTTATTTTAGACTCGGTGCAGTACTTC.

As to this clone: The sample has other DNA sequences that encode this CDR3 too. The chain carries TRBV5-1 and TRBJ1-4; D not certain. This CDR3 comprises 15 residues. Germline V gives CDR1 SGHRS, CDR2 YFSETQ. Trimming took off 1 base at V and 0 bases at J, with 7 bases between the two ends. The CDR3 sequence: CASSLTGATNEKLFF. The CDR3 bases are TGCGCCAGCAGCTTGACCGGGGCAACTAATGAAAAACTGTTTTTT.

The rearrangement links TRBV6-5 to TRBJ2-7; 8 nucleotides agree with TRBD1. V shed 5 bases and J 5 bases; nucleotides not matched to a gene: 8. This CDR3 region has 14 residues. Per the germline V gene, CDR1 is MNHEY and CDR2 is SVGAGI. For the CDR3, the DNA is TGTGCCAGCAGTCTCTTTCAGGGGGCCCACGAGCAGTACTTC. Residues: CASSLFQGAHEQYF.

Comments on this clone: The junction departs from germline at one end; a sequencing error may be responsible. The CDR3 protein is CSSSFLAEKEAFF. The DNA of the CDR3 is TGTTCCAGCAGCTTTCTTGCCGAGAAAGAAGCTTTCTTT. The gene calls are TRBV7-9 and TRBJ1-1; D is unclear. This CDR3 has 13 amino acids. Germline V gene lookup returns CDR1 SEHNR and CDR2 FQNEAQ (reference sequence).

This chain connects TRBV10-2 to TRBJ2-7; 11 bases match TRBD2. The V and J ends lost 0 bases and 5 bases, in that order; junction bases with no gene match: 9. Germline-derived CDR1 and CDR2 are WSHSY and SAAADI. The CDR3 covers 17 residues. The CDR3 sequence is CASSESVASGRKNEQYF. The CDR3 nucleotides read TGCGCCAGCAGTGAGTCGGTAGCTAGCGGGAGGAAGAACGAGCAGTACTTC.

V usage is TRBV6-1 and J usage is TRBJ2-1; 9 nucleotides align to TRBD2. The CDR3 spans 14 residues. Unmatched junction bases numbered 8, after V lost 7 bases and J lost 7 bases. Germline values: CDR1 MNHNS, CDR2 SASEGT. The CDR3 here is CASIGLATRNEQFF. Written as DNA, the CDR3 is TGTGCCAGCATCGGACTAGCGACTCGGAATGAGCAGTTCTTC.

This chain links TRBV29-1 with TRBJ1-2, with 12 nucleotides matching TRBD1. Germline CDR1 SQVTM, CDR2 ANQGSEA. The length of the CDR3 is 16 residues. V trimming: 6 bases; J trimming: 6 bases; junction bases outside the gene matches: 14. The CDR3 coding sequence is TGCAGCGTGATACCGGGACAGGGGGCGCGGTTTAATGGCTACACCTTC. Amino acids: CSVIPGQGARFNGYTF.

CDR3: CASTFYSNQPQHF. DNA for the CDR3: TGTGCCAGCACTTTCTATAGCAATCAGCCCCAGCATTTT. V gene TRBV2 combines with J gene TRBJ1-5; D is undetermined. In germline, CDR1 is SNHLY, CDR2 FYNNEI. The CDR3 loop spans 13 amino acids. Trimming pared 7 bases from V and 0 bases from J, leaving 7 bases between.

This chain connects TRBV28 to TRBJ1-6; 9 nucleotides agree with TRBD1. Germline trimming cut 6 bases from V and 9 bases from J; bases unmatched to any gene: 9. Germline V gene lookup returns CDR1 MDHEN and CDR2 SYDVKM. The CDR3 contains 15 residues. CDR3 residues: CASSVGGTGSSPLHF. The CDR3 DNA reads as TGTGCCAGCAGCGTGGGGGGGACAGGGAGTTCACCCCTCCACTTT.

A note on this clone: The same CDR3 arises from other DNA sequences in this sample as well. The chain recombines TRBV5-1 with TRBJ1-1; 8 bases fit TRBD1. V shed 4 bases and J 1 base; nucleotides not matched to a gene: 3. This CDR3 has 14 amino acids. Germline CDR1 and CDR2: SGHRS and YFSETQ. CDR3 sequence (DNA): TGCGCCAGCAGCCCAGGGACAGGGAACACTGAAGCTTTCTTT. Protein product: CASSPGTGNTEAFF.

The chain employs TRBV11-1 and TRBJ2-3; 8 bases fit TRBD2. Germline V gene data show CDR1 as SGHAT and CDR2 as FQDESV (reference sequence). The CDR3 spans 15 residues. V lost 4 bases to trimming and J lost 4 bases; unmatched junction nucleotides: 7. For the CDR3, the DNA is TGTGCCAGCAGCTCTGGCGGACTAGCATCAGATACGCAGTATTTT. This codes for CASSSGGLASDTQYF.

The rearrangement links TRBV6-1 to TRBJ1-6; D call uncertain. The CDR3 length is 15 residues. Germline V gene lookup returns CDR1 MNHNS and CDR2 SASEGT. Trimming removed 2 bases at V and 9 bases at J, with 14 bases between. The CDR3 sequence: CASSELEGSASPLHF. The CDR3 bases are TGTGCCAGCAGTGAACTTGAGGGATCGGCTTCACCCCTCCACTTT.